These 32 T cell receptor beta chains share one sample of origin, sequenced in a study of T cell responses to AZD1222 COVID-19 vaccine. Repertoires were generated with immunoSEQ multiplex PCR, while TCRdb's copy carries only in-frame clones and drops some. The sample lists about 85,000 clones; about 91% were seen once. Specimen: peripheral blood, collected on day 0 of MenACWY control vaccination. These receptors came from an adult in good health.

V gene TRBV27 combines with J gene TRBJ1-3; 7 nucleotides agree with TRBD1. Trimming took 4 bases from V and 4 from J; bases not matched to a gene: 1. The V gene's germline CDR1 is MNHEY and CDR2 SMNVEV (reference sequence). The CDR3 is 13 amino acids. DNA of the CDR3: TGTGCCAGCAGTTCACAGGGGGGAAACACCATATATTTT. This gives the protein CASSSQGGNTIYF.

This rearrangement joins TRBV6-5 to TRBJ1-2, with D perhaps matching TRBD1 (5 bases). Germline CDR1 reads MNHEY; CDR2 reads SVGAGI. The germline V and J ends were trimmed by 0 bases and 5 bases, with 10 bases remaining between them. The CDR3 loop spans 14 amino acids. CDR3 DNA: TGTGCCAGCAGTTACTCGATAGGGGCGTATGGCTACACCTTC. It is translated as CASSYSIGAYGYTF.

The rearrangement links TRBV18 to TRBJ2-5; D gene unclear. Germline CDR1 reads KGHSH; CDR2 reads LQKENI. V lost 0 bases, J lost 5 bases, and 4 bases lay in between. The CDR3 covers 12 residues. The CDR3 nucleotides read TGTGCCAGCTCACCACCGGGGGAGACCCAGTACTTC. This encodes CASSPPGETQYF.

As concerns this clone: Other DNA sequences from this sample encode an identical CDR3 as well. The chain joins TRBV25-1 to TRBJ1-3; tentative D call: TRBD1 (6 bases). The CDR3 is 14 residues long. CDR1 is MGHDK and CDR2 is SYGVNS in the germline V gene. The germline V and J ends were trimmed by 4 bases and 4 bases, with 11 bases remaining between them. For the CDR3, the DNA is TGTGCCAGCAGTGGAACAGGGAGAGGAAACACCATATATTTT. It translates to CASSGTGRGNTIYF.

The chain employs TRBV5-6 and TRBJ2-5; tentative D call: TRBD1 (7 bases). Per the germline V gene, CDR1 is SGHDT and CDR2 is YYEEEE. CDR3 size: 15 residues. V lost 3 bases and J 5 bases, leaving 17 bases between the germline ends. CDR3 region: CASSSLQGGGETQYF. The CDR3 DNA reads TGTGCCAGCAGCTCACTTCAGGGGGGAGGCGAGACCCAGTACTTC.

This rearrangement joins TRBV21-1 to TRBJ2-7; the table's D call TRBD2 went unverified against the DNA. TRBV21-1 is a listed pseudogene. The CDR3 is 16 amino acids. The CDR3 DNA follows: TGTGCCAGCAGCAAAGACCGGGGAGGACTCGACTACGAGCAGTACTTC. It encodes CASSKDRGGLDYEQYF.

The chain joins TRBV6-5 to TRBJ1-2; 10 bases are a match to TRBD1. Trimming at V came to 6 bases and at J to 8 bases, leaving 9 bases not matched to a gene. CDR3 length: 14 residues. Germline lookup yields CDR1 MNHEY and CDR2 SVGAGI. DNA of the CDR3: TGTGCCAGCAGACCTGGCGGGACAGGGGCCGGCTACACCTTC. Translated: CASRPGGTGAGYTF.

The chain employs TRBV18 and TRBJ2-2; D not certain. The V end was cut by 6 bases, the J end by 2 bases, with 4 bases between. The V gene's germline CDR1 is KGHSH and CDR2 LQKENI. The length of the CDR3 is 12 residues. Here the CDR3 DNA reads TGTGCCAGCTCCTACAACACCGGGGAGCTGTTTTTT. It codes for CASSYNTGELFF.

The V call is TRBV7-9, the J call TRBJ2-2; TRBD1 agrees at 9 bases. The CDR3 length is 14 residues. With V trimmed by 5 bases and J by 5 bases, 3 bases remained unmatched. Germline assignment: CDR1 SEHNR and CDR2 FQNEAQ (reference sequence). CDR3 in amino acids: CASSPTGGTGELFF. CDR3 DNA sequence: TGTGCCAGCAGCCCGACAGGGGGGACCGGGGAGCTGTTTTTT.

The chain combines TRBV19 with TRBJ1-1; 10 bases are a match to TRBD1. Germline loops: CDR1 LNHDA, CDR2 SQIVND (reference sequence). The CDR3 has 16 amino acids. V trimming: 7 bases; J trimming: 5 bases; junction bases outside the gene matches: 13. The CDR3 spells CASKEFDRGLVTEAFF. CDR3 DNA: TGTGCCAGTAAGGAGTTCGACAGGGGGCTAGTTACTGAAGCTTTCTTT.

The CDR3 DNA is TGTGCCAGCAGGGAGGGACAGGGGCGGGAGACCCAGTACTTC. This encodes CASREGQGRETQYF. The chain is built from TRBV7-8 and TRBJ2-5; 10 positions agree with TRBD1. Germline-derived CDR1 and CDR2 are SGHVS and FQNEAQ. CDR3 size: 14 residues. V gave up 6 bases and J gave up 5 bases; unmatched junction bases: 6.

This clone was counted at least ten times. The rearrangement uses TRBV29-1 and TRBJ1-1, with TRBD1 matching 7 bases. The V segment lost 4 bases and the J segment 8 bases; nucleotides outside the gene matches: 4. CDR3 length: 11 amino acids. The germline gives CDR1 SQVTM, CDR2 ANQGSEA. As DNA, the CDR3 is TGCAGCGTTGTGGGACAGATAGAAGCTTTCTTT. Translated: CSVVGQIEAFF.

This chain joins TRBV30 and TRBJ1-5; D is ambiguous. V dropped 3 bases and J dropped 5 bases, with 14 bases sitting between them. The CDR3 is 14 residues long. CDR1 is GTSNPN and CDR2 is SVGIG in the germline V gene (reference sequence). The CDR3 spells CAWSPGLWDQPQHF. CDR3 DNA: TGTGCCTGGAGCCCAGGACTGTGGGATCAGCCCCAGCATTTT.

The chain's CDR3 is CASSGGGATDTQYF. Here the CDR3 DNA reads TGTGCCAGCAGTGGCGGGGGGGCCACAGATACGCAGTATTTT. This chain connects TRBV6-4 to TRBJ2-3, with 9 bases that match TRBD2. The V and J ends lost 4 bases and 2 bases, in that order; junction bases with no gene match: 1. CDR1 is MRHNA, CDR2 SNTAGT, per germline. CDR3 length: 14 residues.

This clone has a handful of counts. The V and J genes are TRBV19 and TRBJ1-2, with 9 bases matching TRBD1. This CDR3 is 16 amino acids long. The germline gives CDR1 LNHDA, CDR2 SQIVND (reference sequence). With 6 bases clipped from V and 6 bases from J, the junction kept 14 bases outside the gene matches. CDR3 residues: CASSPLGPTGGHGYTF. For the CDR3, the DNA is TGTGCCAGTAGCCCCCTCGGTCCGACAGGGGGACATGGCTACACCTTC.

The rearrangement uses TRBV14 and TRBJ1-1, with D perhaps matching TRBD1 (5 bases). V was clipped by 1 base and J by 1 base, with 13 bases between them. The germline CDR1 and CDR2 sequences are SGHDN and FVKESK. The CDR3 covers 16 residues. The CDR3 DNA reads TGTGCCAGCAGCCAAGTTTTAGGGAGGGGGAACACTGAAGCTTTCTTT. Protein sequence: CASSQVLGRGNTEAFF.

The rearrangement joins TRBV5-1 to TRBJ1-2; tentatively, D is TRBD1 (6 bases). Trimming took off 1 base at V and 10 bases at J, with 11 bases between the two ends. Germline V lookup: CDR1 SGHRS, CDR2 YFSETQ. The CDR3 has 12 amino acids. CDR3 bases: TGCGCCAGCAGCTTGTCCAACAGGGACTACACCTTC. Protein: CASSLSNRDYTF.

The chain uses TRBV2 and TRBJ2-5, with a possible D match to TRBD2 (6 bases). V was cut by 7 bases and J by 5 bases, with 14 bases left in between. The CDR3 has 13 residues. Germline V CDR1 and CDR2: SNHLY, FYNNEI. The CDR3 protein is CASTARGSETQYF. As DNA, the CDR3 is TGTGCCAGCACCGCTCGGGGGAGTGAGACCCAGTACTTC.

The J gene is TRBJ2-3, the V gene TRBV5-1; 7 bases fit TRBD1. Germline V gene lookup returns CDR1 SGHRS and CDR2 YFSETQ. This CDR3 has 16 amino acids. After removal of 4 bases from V and 0 bases from J, the junction contained 8 bases not matched to a gene. The CDR3 nucleotides read TGCGCCAGCAGCCATGTAAGGGGACAGAGCACAGATACGCAGTATTTT. It yields the protein CASSHVRGQSTDTQYF.

V gene TRBV6-2 or TRBV6-3 combines with J gene TRBJ2-3; D unresolved. The CDR3 is 14 residues long. In germline, CDR1 is MNHEY, CDR2 SVGEGT. The ends were cut back, 2 bases at V and 2 bases at J, with 8 bases in the middle. The CDR3, as DNA: TGTGCCAGCAGTTACCTGGACGACACAGATACGCAGTATTTT. This encodes CASSYLDDTDTQYF.

The chain employs TRBV5-8 and TRBJ2-5; D uncertain. CDR1 is SGHTS and CDR2 is YDEGEE in the germline V gene. Trimming removed 2 bases at V and 9 bases at J, with 8 bases between. This CDR3 has 11 amino acids. The CDR3 DNA is TGTGCCAGCAGCTTTGGGCCGGCCCAGTACTTC. This codes for CASSFGPAQYF.

The chain combines TRBV5-1 with TRBJ2-5, with 8 nucleotides matching TRBD1. Germline loops: CDR1 SGHRS, CDR2 YFSETQ. The CDR3 covers 13 residues. V lost 5 bases, J lost 5 bases, and 5 bases stayed unmatched. The CDR3 sequence: CASRSGGQETQYF. Written as DNA, the CDR3 is TGCGCCAGCAGATCAGGGGGCCAGGAGACCCAGTACTTC.

The rearrangement uses TRBV12-3 or TRBV12-4 and TRBJ2-7; D is ambiguous. The CDR3 consists of 12 residues. The V gene lost 8 bases and the J gene lost 6 bases, with 14 bases spanning the gap. For the CDR3, the DNA is TGTGCCAGCGCCTCTACTCGATCCGAGCAGTACTTC. This codes for CASASTRSEQYF.

V and J are TRBV28 and TRBJ1-2, with unresolved D. V was trimmed by 7 bases and J by 5 bases, leaving 11 bases between them. The CDR3 contains 12 residues. Germline lookup yields CDR1 MDHEN and CDR2 SYDVKM. CDR3 sequence (DNA): TGTGCCAGCATGCGCCAGCAATATGGCTACACCTTC. This encodes CASMRQQYGYTF.

The V and J genes are TRBV28 and TRBJ2-3; the match to TRBD2 covers 11 bases. CDR3 length equals 16 residues. The germline CDR1 and CDR2 sequences are MDHEN and SYDVKM. The ends lost 5 bases at V and 2 bases at J; junction bases unmatched: 6. CDR3 in DNA: TGTGCCAGCAGTCCAGGGACTAGCGGATACACAGATACGCAGTATTTT. This sequence encodes CASSPGTSGYTDTQYF. Together with reference TRBV28 and TRBJ2-3, the CDR3 gives the full variable domain: DVKVTQSSRYLVKRTGEKVFLECVQDMDHENMFWYRQDPGLGLRLIYFSYDVKMKEKGDIPEGYSVSREKKERFSLILESASTNQTSMYLCASSPGTSGYTDTQYFGPGTRLTVL.

The gene calls are TRBV27 and TRBJ1-2; the D gene is possibly TRBD1 (5 bases). Trimming shortened V by 5 bases and J by 8 bases, and 24 bases separated the two germline ends. There are 16 residues in the CDR3. Per the germline V gene, CDR1 is MNHEY and CDR2 is SMNVEV (reference sequence). The CDR3 region is CASSPLTSGRVIGYTF. The DNA for the CDR3 is TGTGCCAGCAGTCCACTGACCTCGGGACGTGTCATAGGCTACACCTTC.

CDR3: CASSEALGTGNSPLHF. The CDR3 DNA reads TGTGCCAGCAGTGAAGCGCTGGGCACAGGGAATTCACCCCTCCACTTT. The chain couples TRBV6-1 to TRBJ1-6; perhaps TRBD1 as D (6 bases). The CDR3 loop spans 16 amino acids. Germline-derived CDR1 and CDR2 are MNHNS and SASEGT. V dropped 0 bases and J dropped 7 bases, with 13 bases sitting between them.

This chain joins TRBV5-1 and TRBJ2-7; no reliable D call. Germline V CDR1 and CDR2: SGHRS, YFSETQ. This CDR3 region has 13 residues. The germline V and J ends were trimmed by 0 bases and 3 bases, with 7 bases remaining between them. The CDR3 protein is CASSLDTLYEQYF. The CDR3 coding sequence is TGCGCCAGCAGCTTGGACACCCTCTACGAGCAGTACTTC.

V usage is TRBV12-3 or TRBV12-4 and J usage is TRBJ2-1; tentatively, D is TRBD2 (5 bases). V was trimmed by 5 bases and J by 6 bases, leaving 11 bases between them. This CDR3 comprises 13 residues. CDR3 residues: CASSPREGNEQFF. The CDR3 nucleotides read TGTGCCAGCAGTCCCCGCGAGGGCAATGAGCAGTTCTTC.

The chain has TRBV5-8 and TRBJ2-5; 12 bases line up with TRBD2. The germline CDR1 and CDR2 sequences are SGHTS and YDEGEE. V was pared by 0 bases and J by 2 bases, with 8 bases of the junction left unmatched. The CDR3 runs to 18 residues. The CDR3 region has the DNA TGTGCCAGCAGCTTGGGTCTAGCGGGGGGGGAGTGGCAAGAGACCCAGTACTTC. Encoded protein: CASSLGLAGGEWQETQYF.

The chain joins TRBV27 to TRBJ1-5; 7 bases match TRBD1. Losses at the gene ends were 5 bases for V and 5 bases for J; bases not matched to a gene: 9. Per germline, CDR1 MNHEY and CDR2 SMNVEV (reference sequence). This CDR3 is built from 15 residues. CDR3 region: CASSSDNRGDQPQHF. The CDR3 coding sequence is TGTGCCAGCAGTAGCGATAACAGGGGTGATCAGCCCCAGCATTTT.

V usage is TRBV15 and J usage is TRBJ2-7, with TRBD1 identical over 7 bases. Losses at the gene ends were 0 bases for V and 6 bases for J; bases not matched to a gene: 5. The CDR3 runs 14 residues. CDR1 is LNHNV and CDR2 is YYDKDF in the germline V gene (reference sequence). CDR3 DNA sequence: TGTGCCACCAGCAGAGATACGTGGGACAGCGAGCAGTACTTC. Its protein product is CATSRDTWDSEQYF. Variable domain in full (rest from reference TRBV15 and TRBJ2-7): DAMVIQNPRYQVTQFGKPVTLSCSQTLNHNVMYWYQQKSSQAPKLLFHYYDKDFNNEADTPDNFQSRRPNTSFCFLDIRSPGLGDTAMYLCATSRDTWDSEQYFGPGTRLTVT.